A selection of T cell receptor beta chains follows, all from one sample in a study of T-cell memory formation after mild COVID-19. TCRdb recomputed calls from the 5' RACE reads with MiXCR, one row per CDR3 protein. The sample records under 250,000 distinct CDR3 sequences, around 26% being singletons. Sample: PBMCs or a T cell subset sorted from them (not recorded which). The receptors derive from an adult woman who had mild COVID-19 (a few samples of this study predate the infection). Cell type and time point are not known. Both conserved end residues are part of each CDR3. A D gene is named only where the DNA matches it firmly. Some rows have no size entry. The others give once, few or many, or a class for an expanded clone.

v_call	clone_size	j_call	d_call	cdr3_nt	cdr3_aa
TRBV2	few	TRBJ2-5	NA	TGTGCCAGCAGTGAAGGGGAGAGAGAGACCCAGTACTTC	CASSEGERETQYF
TRBV20-1	few	TRBJ1-5	NA	TGCAGTGCTAGTGGAAGGGGACCCAATCAGCCCCAGCATTTT	CSASGRGPNQPQHF
TRBV29-1	NA	TRBJ2-7	TRBD1	TGCAGCGTTGTTCAAGGGGACAGTTACGAGCAGTACTTC	CSVVQGDSYEQYF
TRBV5-4	few	TRBJ2-1	TRBD2	TGTGCCAGCAGCTTGCCTTCTAGCGGGGGGTACAATGAGCAGTTCTTC	CASSLPSSGGYNEQFF
TRBV5-6	few	TRBJ2-2	TRBD1	TGTGCCAGCAGCTTGTATGGACAGGGTCCCGGGGAGCTGTTTTTT	CASSLYGQGPGELFF
TRBV18	few	TRBJ1-4	NA	TGTGCCAGCTTTGGACAACTTAATGAAAAACTGTTTTTT	CASFGQLNEKLFF
TRBV29-1	few	TRBJ2-7	TRBD2	TGCAGCGTATGGGTGACTAGCGTCTACGAGCAGTACTTC	CSVWVTSVYEQYF
TRBV2	few	TRBJ2-3	NA	TGTGCCAGCAGCTCCACCCGAAGCCTCACAGATACGCAGTATTTT	CASSSTRSLTDTQYF
TRBV3-1	NA	TRBJ2-1	TRBD2	TGTGCCAGCAGAGGGGGACTAGGCTCTTACAATGAGCAGTTCTTC	CASRGGLGSYNEQFF
TRBV18	many	TRBJ1-1	NA	TGTGCCAGCTCACCACCAGGGGCTGGGATCGGCACTGAAGCTTTCTTT	CASSPPGAGIGTEAFF
TRBV19	NA	TRBJ2-7	NA	TGTGCCACGGAGGACACATTAAACTACGAGCAGTACTTC	CATEDTLNYEQYF